This T cell receptor beta chain was sequenced in a study of long-term antiretroviral therapy in people with HIV. Overall study: Samples from the earliest time points predate the 2015 immediate-ART recommendation by about a decade.

Trimming pared 2 bases from V and 5 bases from J, leaving 9 bases between. This CDR3 has 14 residues. Germline V gene sequence: CDR1 MNHEY, CDR2 SVGAGI. immunoSEQ v3.0 was run at survey level. TCRdb keeps only in-frame clones here, not all; method: immunoSEQ multiplex PCR. Altogether roughly 15,000 clones are present, approximately 90% being singletons, with the ten largest covering roughly 13%. This chain connects TRBV6-5 to TRBJ2-2; TRBD1 or TRBD2 may be the D gene (5 bases each). Sequences were derived from unsorted PBMCs, sampled 0.6 years after starting antiretroviral therapy. The sequence came from a woman aged 40 to 49 with HIV. The DNA for the CDR3 is TGTGCCAGCAGTTACCAGGGACCAACCGGGGAGCTGTTTTTT. Amino acids: CASSYQGPTGELFF.